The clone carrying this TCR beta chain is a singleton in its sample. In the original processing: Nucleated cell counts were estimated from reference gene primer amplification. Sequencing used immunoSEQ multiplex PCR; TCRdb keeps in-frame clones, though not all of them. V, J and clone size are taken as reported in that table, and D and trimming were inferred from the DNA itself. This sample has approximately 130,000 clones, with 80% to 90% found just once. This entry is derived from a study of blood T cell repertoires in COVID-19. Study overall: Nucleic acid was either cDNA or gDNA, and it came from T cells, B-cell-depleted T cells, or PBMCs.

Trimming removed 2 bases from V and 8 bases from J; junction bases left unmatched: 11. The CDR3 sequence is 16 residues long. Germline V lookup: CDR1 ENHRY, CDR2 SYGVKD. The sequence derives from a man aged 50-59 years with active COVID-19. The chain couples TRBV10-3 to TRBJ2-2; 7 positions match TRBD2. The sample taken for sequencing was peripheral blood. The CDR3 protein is CAISEEKAGTRGELFF. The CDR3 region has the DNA TGTGCCATCAGTGAGGAGAAAGCGGGGACGAGGGGGGAGCTGTTTTTT.